This is a list of T cell receptor beta chains from one sample in a study of shared clonotypes between healthy human individuals. Some clones are missing from TCRdb's copy, which holds only in-frame ones; the method was immunoSEQ multiplex PCR. The sample has about 1.9 million clones; approximately 92% are singletons. Sequencing was done on a sample of naive CD8+ T cells from PBMCs. The source is a man between 18 and 29 years old in good health. Some clones in this sample may be carry-over from other donors' samples. The CDR3 runs from the conserved cysteine through the conserved F or W. A D gene is named only where the DNA matches it firmly. Clone size is stated in some rows and not others, as once, few, many or a class when expanded.

TRBV4-3	TRBD1	NA	TRBJ2-5	CASSQDPWGQLQETQYF	TGCGCCAGCAGCCAGGATCCTTGGGGACAGTTACAAGAGACCCAGTACTTC
TRBV18	NA	NA	TRBJ2-3	CASSPQGSGFFDPDTQYF	TGTGCCAGCTCACCACAGGGTTCGGGTTTTTTCGACCCAGATACGCAGTATTTT
TRBV9	NA	NA	TRBJ1-1	CASSVSQHLDGPMNTEAFF	TGTGCCAGCAGCGTATCTCAGCACCTGGACGGACCCATGAACACTGAAGCTTTCTTT
TRBV30	NA	NA	TRBJ1-3	CAWRGIGNTIYF	TGTGCCTGGAGGGGTATTGGAAACACCATATATTTT
TRBV9	NA	NA	TRBJ1-5	CASSKAGSDNQPQHF	TGTGCCAGCAGCAAGGCAGGGTCTGACAATCAGCCCCAGCATTTT
TRBV25-1	NA	NA	TRBJ1-4	CASSPPPGQGWEKLFF	TGTGCCAGCAGTCCCCCCCCGGGGCAGGGATGGGAAAAACTGTTTTTT
TRBV7-9	TRBD2	NA	TRBJ2-7	CASSPGLAGVFSYEQYF	TGTGCCAGCAGCCCAGGACTAGCGGGAGTCTTCTCCTACGAGCAGTACTTC
TRBV29-1	NA	once	TRBJ2-5	CSVAAYQETQYF	TGCAGCGTTGCAGCGTACCAAGAGACCCAGTACTTC
TRBV9	NA	NA	TRBJ2-1	CASSVEDLTDEQFF	TGTGCCAGCAGCGTAGAGGACCTAACCGATGAGCAGTTCTTC
TRBV29-1	NA	NA	TRBJ1-2	CSVKDIYGYTF	TGCAGCGTGAAAGACATCTATGGCTACACCTTC
TRBV11-2	NA	once	TRBJ1-2	CASSLSRDYGYTF	TGTGCCAGCAGCTTATCCAGGGACTATGGCTACACCTTC
TRBV6-5	NA	once	TRBJ2-3	CASSWSWGERTDTQYF	TGTGCCAGCAGTTGGTCATGGGGGGAACGAACAGATACGCAGTATTTT
TRBV20-1	NA	NA	TRBJ2-7	CSASWGLEQYF	TGCAGTGCCTCTTGGGGGCTCGAGCAGTACTTC
TRBV27	NA	NA	TRBJ2-1	CASSLTDSLSEQFF	TGTGCCAGCAGCCTAACGGACAGCTTGAGTGAGCAGTTCTTC
TRBV5-1	NA	NA	TRBJ1-1	CASSLGGVTGPRNTEAFF	TGCGCCAGCAGCTTGGGCGGGGTTACAGGGCCGAGGAACACTGAAGCTTTCTTT
TRBV27	NA	few	TRBJ2-7	CASSPGTSPSEQYF	TGTGCCAGCAGTCCCGGTACTAGCCCCTCCGAGCAGTACTTC
TRBV5-6	NA	NA	TRBJ1-6	CASSVRDWNSPLHF	TGTGCCAGCAGCGTCCGGGACTGGAATTCACCCCTCCACTTT
TRBV5-3	TRBD1	NA	TRBJ1-2	CARSGGTDYNYGYTF	TGTGCCAGAAGCGGGGGGACAGACTATAACTATGGCTACACCTTC
TRBV27	NA	NA	TRBJ1-1	CASSTRQMNTEAFF	TGTGCCAGCAGTACGAGACAGATGAACACTGAAGCTTTCTTT
TRBV27	NA	NA	TRBJ2-7	CASGVGLYEQYF	TGTGCCAGCGGGGTAGGGCTCTACGAGCAGTACTTC
TRBV19	TRBD2	NA	TRBJ2-1	CASSVHGTSGRALNEQFF	TGTGCCAGTAGTGTACACGGGACTAGCGGGAGGGCCCTCAATGAGCAGTTCTTC
TRBV28	NA	NA	TRBJ2-5	CASSLSIGVSETQYF	TGTGCCAGCAGTTTATCGATAGGGGTTTCGGAGACCCAGTACTTC
TRBV4-2	NA	NA	TRBJ2-4	CASSQGSEGGPDKNIQYF	TGTGCCAGCAGCCAAGGGTCTGAGGGCGGGCCTGACAAAAACATTCAGTACTTC
TRBV27	TRBD1	NA	TRBJ2-5	CASRALDRGQETQYF	TGTGCCAGCAGGGCCCTGGACAGGGGGCAAGAGACCCAGTACTTC
TRBV27	TRBD1	NA	TRBJ1-1	CASSLWGTGNTEAFF	TGTGCCAGCAGTTTATGGGGGACAGGAAACACTGAAGCTTTCTTT
TRBV19	TRBD1	NA	TRBJ1-5	CASSNHRDRGSNQPQHF	TGTGCCAGTAGTAATCACCGGGACAGGGGAAGCAATCAGCCCCAGCATTTT
TRBV11-2	NA	NA	TRBJ2-6	CASSDREGSYVLTF	TGTGCCAGCAGCGACCGCGAAGGCTCTTACGTCCTGACTTTC
TRBV7-9	TRBD1	few	TRBJ2-2	CASSRTGESGELFF	TGTGCCAGCAGTAGGACAGGGGAGTCCGGGGAGCTGTTTTTT
TRBV28	TRBD1	NA	TRBJ2-7	CASQGQGSPSHYEQYF	TGTGCCAGCCAAGGACAGGGGTCCCCCTCTCACTACGAGCAGTACTTC
TRBV7-9	NA	NA	TRBJ1-2	CASRDNYGYTF	TGTGCCAGCAGGGACAACTATGGCTACACCTTC
TRBV7-2	NA	NA	TRBJ2-5	CASSGRTAQIIQETQYF	TGTGCCAGCAGCGGAAGGACAGCCCAGATTATTCAAGAGACCCAGTACTTC
TRBV5-1	NA	NA	TRBJ2-7	CASSRGQAYEQYF	TGCGCCAGCTCCCGGGGGCAGGCCTACGAGCAGTACTTC
TRBV13	NA	NA	TRBJ2-7	CASSLDLGSGEQYF	TGTGCCAGCAGCTTAGATCTGGGGTCGGGCGAGCAGTACTTC